The clone carrying this T cell receptor beta chain has a handful of counts. The CDR3 regions of TCR beta were amplified from RNA transcripts. The HTBI set primed first-round TCR CDR3 RT-PCR. In TCRdb, the multiplex PCR reads were re-called with MiXCR into one record per CDR3 protein. The sample includes some 500,000 distinct CDR3 sequences, roughly 16% of them seen just once. The data are from a study of T cells in Graves' hyperthyroidism and ophthalmopathy. The CDR3 extends over 14 amino acids. V lost 5 bases and J lost 8, with 19 bases in between. Germline loops: CDR1 SGHNT, CDR2 YYREEE (reference sequence).

This TCR came from a young woman with Graves' ophthalmopathy. V and J are TRBV5-4 and TRBJ1-2; a possible D gene is TRBD1 (5 bases). Material for sequencing was blood. Here the CDR3 DNA reads TGTGCCAGCAGAGAGAGGGGCCGGTTTGAAGGCTACACCTTC. Translated: CASRERGRFEGYTF.